This TCR beta chain was recorded in a study of spatial heterogeneity in lung cancer. Across the study: An average of more than ten raw reads was observed per unique TCR and UMI combination.

The CDR3 totals 13 residues. V dropped 3 bases and J dropped 7 bases, with 10 bases sitting between them. CDR1 and CDR2 (germline): MNHEY, SMNVEV (reference sequence). Time point described: sample taken at primary tumor resection. Donation came from some 72 patients with untreated early-stage non-small cell lung cancer. Researchers sequenced whole RNA taken from tumor, nontumor lung or frozen PBMC without sorting. This clonotype appeared many times. Each TCR cDNA molecule bore a unique molecular identifier. One entry per CDR3 protein results from TCRdb running MiXCR on the 5' RACE reads. The sample includes about 22,000 distinct CDR3 sequences, approximately 4.2% seen only once; the top ten take around 7%.

The input for sequencing was PBMCs, taken at surgery. The chain couples TRBV27 to TRBJ2-1; D gene uncertain. The receptor comes from a male donor with early-stage non-small cell lung cancer. CDR3 region: CASSFSLGNEQFF. CDR3 DNA: TGTGCCAGCAGTTTTTCGCTCGGGAATGAGCAGTTCTTC.